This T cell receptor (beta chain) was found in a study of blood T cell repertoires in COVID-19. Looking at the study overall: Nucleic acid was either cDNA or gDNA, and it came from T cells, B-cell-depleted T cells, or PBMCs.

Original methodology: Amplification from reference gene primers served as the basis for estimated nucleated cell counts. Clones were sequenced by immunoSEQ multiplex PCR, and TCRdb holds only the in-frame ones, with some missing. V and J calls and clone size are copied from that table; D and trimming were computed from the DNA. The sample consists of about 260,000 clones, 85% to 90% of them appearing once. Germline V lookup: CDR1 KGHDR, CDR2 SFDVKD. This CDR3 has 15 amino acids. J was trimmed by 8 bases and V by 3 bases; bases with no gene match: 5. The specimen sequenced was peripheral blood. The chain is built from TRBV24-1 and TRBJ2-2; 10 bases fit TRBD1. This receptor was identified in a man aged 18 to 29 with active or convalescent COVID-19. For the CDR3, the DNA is TGTGCCACCAGTGATATTGACAGGGGGCCTGGGGAGCTGTTTTTT. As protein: CATSDIDRGPGELFF.